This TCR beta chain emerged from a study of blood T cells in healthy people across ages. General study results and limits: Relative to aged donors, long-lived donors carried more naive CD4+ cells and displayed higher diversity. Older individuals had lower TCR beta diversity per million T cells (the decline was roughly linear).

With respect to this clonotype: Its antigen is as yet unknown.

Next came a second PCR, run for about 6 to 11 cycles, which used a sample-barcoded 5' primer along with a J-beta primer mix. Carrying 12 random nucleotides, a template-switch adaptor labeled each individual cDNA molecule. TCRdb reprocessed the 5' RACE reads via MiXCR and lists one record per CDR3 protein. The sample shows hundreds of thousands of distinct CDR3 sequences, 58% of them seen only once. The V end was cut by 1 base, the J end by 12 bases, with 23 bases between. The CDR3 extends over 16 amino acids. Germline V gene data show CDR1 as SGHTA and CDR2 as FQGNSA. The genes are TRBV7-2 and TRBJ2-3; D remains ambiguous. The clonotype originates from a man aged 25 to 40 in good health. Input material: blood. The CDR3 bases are TGTGCCAGCAGCTTAGTTGCCCCTAAGGACCGTACCGTCCAGTATTTT. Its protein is CASSLVAPKDRTVQYF.